This TCR beta chain was sequenced for a study of blood T cell repertoires in COVID-19. Study at large: The origin of the acute and convalescent COVID-19 samples was the United States, Italy and Spain. Sources were T cells, B-cell-depleted T cells, or PBMCs; the material itself was cDNA or gDNA.

Looked up from germline, CDR1 is KGHDR and CDR2 is SFDVKD. With 9 bases removed from V and 6 bases from J, the gap between germline ends came to 14 bases. The CDR3 is 13 residues long. Study processing details: For nucleated cells, counts were estimated from reference gene primer amplification. Here immunoSEQ multiplex PCR was the method, and the copy in TCRdb shows in-frame clones only, minus some. V and J calls and clone size come straight from that table; D and trimming were deduced from the DNA. The sample yields fewer than 300,000 clones, roughly 84% seen once. The clonotype was recovered from a woman aged 18-29 years with acute or convalescent COVID-19. The V call is TRBV24-1, the J call TRBJ2-1; D perhaps matches TRBD1 (6 bases). The specimen was peripheral blood. CDR3 bases: TGTGCCACCCCGGGTGGGGGCTCCAATGAGCAGTTCTTC. Translated: CATPGGGSNEQFF.